The following is a T cell receptor beta chain sequence with its context. CDR3 length: 12 residues. Between the trimmed V and J ends, which lost 5 bases and 9 bases, there was a span of 10 bases. Germline CDR1 and CDR2: LGHDT and YNNKEL (reference sequence). The data derive from a study of blood T cell repertoires in COVID-19. The method was immunoSEQ multiplex PCR; TCRdb's version includes in-frame clones alone and lacks a portion of them. This sample has tens of thousands of clones, with roughly nine tenths found just once. The J gene is TRBJ2-2, the V gene TRBV3-1 (or the pseudogene TRBV3-2); D remains unclear. Material: peripheral blood. This sequence was found in a human donor with active COVID-19. The donor label of this sample is uncertain. The CDR3 DNA reads as TGTGCCAGCAGCACGCAGGATTGGGAGCTGTTTTTT. Amino acids: CASSTQDWELFF.